Here is one TCR beta chain with its context. There is no known antigen for this receptor. The junction departs from germline at one end; a sequencing error may be responsible. These data are taken from a study of CD8+CD57+ T cells in acquired aplastic anemia (dated 2018 in TCRdb). Regarding the complete study: DNA extracted from sorted CD4+ and CD8+ cells had a mean of around 3.3 ug, with a range of about 0.18 to 27.4 ug. Healthy donor samples averaged about 9.9 million reads for CD4+ and under 12 million for CD8+ cells.

Points the paper makes about the study in general: About 30 CD8+ CDR3 sequences were found to be shared between patients and controls, but these sequences appeared to be highly expressed in patients and within the immunodominant clones of the patients. Patients and healthy controls showed no significant difference in CD8+ Simpson's diversity (P=0.060).

The CDR3 holds 15 amino acids from the cysteine to the phenylalanine. The kept DNA is CDR3 alone, 45 bases in frame from the first base. Per the germline V gene, MGHDK is the CDR1 and SYGVNS is the CDR2. Genomic DNA was used as template for profiling of TCR beta VDJ combinations and CDR3 sequences. An Illumina HiSeq 2000 was the platform used for TCR repertoire sequencing. The paper's data handling went like this. Repertoires were assessed using TRBV/TRBJ rearrangement plots, CDR3 size and DJ length profiles, and Simpson's diversity index. The most abundant DNA sequence in the deep sequencing data was taken as the immunodominant clone. CDR3 amino acid sequences were checked for sharing across subjects and were also compared against the VDJdb database and published repertoires. TCRdb passed the public sequencing reads through fastp at Q25 and MiXCR, retaining productive beta sequences. Entries are consolidated by CDR3 protein sequence, retaining the most common genes and DNA. TCRdb, rather than the study authors, made the V and J calls. Counted in this sample were 150,000 or so distinct CDR3 sequences; 60% to 70% of them appeared once. The ten most abundant clones make up under 50% of the sample.

In this study, sorted CD4+ and CD8+ T cells from the blood of healthy subjects and of severe aplastic anemia patients had their TCR repertoires deep-sequenced. Ficoll-Paque density gradient centrifugation was used to isolate peripheral blood mononuclear cells. Before DNA extraction, CD4+ and CD8+ T cells were sorted by FACS or by magnetic beads. What was sequenced was sorted CD4+, CD8+, or CD8+CD57+ T cells (not recorded which) from PBMCs. The chain links TRBV25-1 with TRBJ1-1, with 7 central nucleotides matching TRBD1. This TCR came from a human donor in good health. The nucleotide sequence is given as TGTGCCAGCAGTGTGTCCGGGACAGTGAACACTGTAGCTTTCTTT. Translated, this is CASSVSGTVNTVAFF.